The T cell receptor beta chain under discussion was sequenced for a study of CD8 T cells in Susac syndrome. The RNA, roughly 0.45 to 1 ug, was put through reverse transcription using random hexamers. The amplification used immunoSEQ multiplex PCR on TCR beta CDR3; it spanned 54 Vbeta and 13 Jbeta. One entry per CDR3 protein, called by TCRdb with MiXCR from the immunoSEQ multiplex PCR reads. The sample comprises 300,000 or so distinct CDR3 sequences, around 90% of which are singletons, and less than 0.08% rests with the top ten. The CDR3 has 20 residues. Germline lookup yields CDR1 MNHEY and CDR2 SMNVEV (reference sequence). V lost 6 bases and J 2 bases, leaving 31 bases between the germline ends. Patients with stable or active relapsing-remitting disease, all of them treatment-naive, made up the multiple sclerosis controls. It was negative isolation that provided the CD8+ and CD4+ T cells, whereas TEMRA cells were enriched by FACS.

This TCR came from a human donor with multiple sclerosis. The chain links TRBV27 to TRBJ1-1; D is undetermined. The specimen was CD4+ T cells from PBMCs. The CDR3 here is CASRIRLSPRSDIKNTEAFF. The DNA of the CDR3 is TGTGCCAGCAGAATCAGGCTTTCTCCTCGGTCTGACATCAAAAACACTGAAGCTTTCTTT.